The rows below give T cell receptor beta chains drawn from one sample of a study of blood T cell repertoires in COVID-19. Some clones are missing from TCRdb's copy, which holds only in-frame ones; the method was immunoSEQ multiplex PCR. The table records more than 130,000 clones, roughly 86% of them present only once. Sequencing was done on a sample of peripheral blood. Source of these receptors: a man over 45 with active or convalescent COVID-19. CDR3s include the opening cysteine and the closing phenylalanine or tryptophan. A D gene is named only where the DNA matches it firmly. Clone size, where shown, is once, few, many, or a class for clones that have expanded.

j_call d_call clone_size v_call cdr3_nt cdr3_aa
TRBJ2-7 - few TRBV7-8 TGTGCCAGCAGCCTCTCGGAGTTCTACGAGCAGTACTTC CASSLSEFYEQYF
TRBJ1-3 - - TRBV19 TGTGCCAGTAGCCCTCAGGCGACAGTTCTCTCTGGAAACACCATATATTTT CASSPQATVLSGNTIYF
TRBJ1-3 - few TRBV5-6 TGTGCCAGCAGCTTGGTCCCCGGTGGTTCTGGAAACACCATATATTTT CASSLVPGGSGNTIYF
TRBJ2-3 - - TRBV29-1 TGCAGCGTTCGAGGCAGGGTAGGAGATACGCAGTATTTT CSVRGRVGDTQYF
TRBJ2-7 TRBD2 - TRBV27 TGTGCCAGCAGAGGCCTGGGACTAGCGGGAGGCTACGAGCAGTACTTC CASRGLGLAGGYEQYF
TRBJ2-7 TRBD1 once TRBV20-1 TGCAGTGCTAGTCCGGGACAGGGCTACGAGCAGTACTTC CSASPGQGYEQYF
TRBJ1-1 - - TRBV5-6 TGTGCCAGCAGCCCTGAGACTCAATCGAACACTGAAGCTTTCTTT CASSPETQSNTEAFF
TRBJ2-7 TRBD1 - TRBV7-9 TGTGCCAGCAGCCGAACAATTCCGGGACAGGGGAGCTACGAGCAGTACTTC CASSRTIPGQGSYEQYF
TRBJ2-1 TRBD1 - TRBV29-1 TGCAGCGTAGACAGGGCGTCGAGCTCCTACAATGAGCAGTTCTTC CSVDRASSSYNEQFF
TRBJ2-2 - - TRBV5-1 TGCGCCAGCAGCTTGTCTACGGGAGTAGGTACCGGGGAGCTGTTTTTT CASSLSTGVGTGELFF
TRBJ1-3 - - TRBV24-1 TGTGCCACCAGTCCCCGGACAGAGTATAACTCTGGAAACACCATATATTTT CATSPRTEYNSGNTIYF
TRBJ2-7 - - TRBV2 TGTGCCAGCAGTGAAGGACGTGGGAGGCGTAGCTACGAGCAGTACTTC CASSEGRGRRSYEQYF
TRBJ1-2 - - TRBV28 TGTGCCAGCAGAGTAGAACGGGGGTACTATGGCTACACCTTC CASRVERGYYGYTF
TRBJ2-3 - few TRBV12-3/TRBV12-4 TGTGCCAGCAGTTTATTCTACACAGATACGCAGTATTTT CASSLFYTDTQYF
TRBJ1-2 TRBD1 once TRBV13 TGTGCCAGCAGCTTAGTCGGCAGGGGGCCTGCTAACTATGGCTACACCTTC CASSLVGRGPANYGYTF
TRBJ2-3 - - TRBV21-1 TGTGCCAGCAGGGGACTAGCGGGGTCAGATACGCAGTATTTT CASRGLAGSDTQYF
TRBJ2-5 - - TRBV11-2 TGTGCCAGCAGCTTAGGAGGGGCCGGGAGCCCGCAAGAGACCCAGTACTTC CASSLGGAGSPQETQYF
TRBJ2-1 - few TRBV4-3 TGCGCCAGCAGCCAAGGGGTTCAGGCAGGGGCTCTGTTCTTC CASSQGVQAGALFF
TRBJ2-1 TRBD2 - TRBV11-1 TGTGCCAGCAGCCCTCGGACTAGCATATACAATGAGCAGTTCTTC CASSPRTSIYNEQFF
TRBJ2-4 - - TRBV4-1 TGCGCCAGCAGCCACCCCGGAGGTTCCAAAAACATTCAGTACTTC CASSHPGGSKNIQYF
TRBJ2-3 - - TRBV24-1 TGTGCCACCGCCGACAGTTTCCTTGGTAGCACAGATACGCAGTATTTT CATADSFLGSTDTQYF
TRBJ1-3 - - TRBV18 TGTGCCAGCTCACCATCCCTAACGTTGACTCATAGCTCTGGAAACACCATATATTTT CASSPSLTLTHSSGNTIYF
TRBJ2-6 TRBD1 - TRBV3-1/TRBV3-2 TGTGCCAGCAGCCCTACAGGGGTAAGCTCTGGGGCCAACGTCCTGACTTTC CASSPTGVSSGANVLTF
TRBJ2-1 - once TRBV5-1 TGCGCCAGCAGCTTCTTAGCAGCCGGGGGACCTGAGCAGTTCTTC CASSFLAAGGPEQFF
TRBJ1-3 - - TRBV4-2 TGTGCCAGCAGCCAAGAGGGGGGAACCGGAAACACCATATATTTT CASSQEGGTGNTIYF
TRBJ1-2 - many TRBV5-1 TGCGCCAGCAGCATTGATCAGGGGATGAAGAACTATGGCTACACCTTC CASSIDQGMKNYGYTF
TRBJ2-7 TRBD1 - TRBV6-5 TGTGCCAGCAGTTACTTTCCAGGGGGCACCGAGCAGTACTTC CASSYFPGGTEQYF
TRBJ1-2 TRBD1 - TRBV11-2 TGTGCCAGCAGCGCCGACAGGGTGCCTAACTATGGCTACACCTTC CASSADRVPNYGYTF
TRBJ2-3 TRBD2 - TRBV7-2 TGTGCCAGCAGCTTCACTAGCGGGAGTTTGGATACGCAGTATTTT CASSFTSGSLDTQYF
TRBJ2-1 TRBD2 - TRBV19 TGTGCCAGTAGTCGGGGACTAGCGGCTTACAATGAGCAGTTCTTC CASSRGLAAYNEQFF
TRBJ2-2 - - TRBV7-9 TGTGCCAGCAGCTTAGCGGTAGAGGTCACCGGGGAGCTGTTTTTT CASSLAVEVTGELFF
TRBJ1-1 - - TRBV6-5 TGTGCCAGCAGTTACTCAGGGCAGGGAAACACTGAAGCTTTCTTT CASSYSGQGNTEAFF
TRBJ1-1 TRBD1 - TRBV2 TGTGCCAGCAGTACCCAGGGGGGCAGGGAAGCTTTCTTT CASSTQGGREAFF
TRBJ1-5 - once TRBV28 TGTGCCAGCGCCACCGGGACACCTGCCAATCAGCCCCAGCATTTT CASATGTPANQPQHF
TRBJ2-5 TRBD2 once TRBV6-5 TGTGCCAGCAGGTTAGCGGGAGGGCAAGAGACCCAGTACTTC CASRLAGGQETQYF
TRBJ2-7 TRBD1 - TRBV27 TGTGCCAGCAGTTCCGGGACAGGGCTCCCCTACGAGCAGTACTTC CASSSGTGLPYEQYF
TRBJ1-5 - - TRBV18 TGTGCCAGCTCACAGTCGGGACTCCCCTCGTTTTGGAACAGCAATCAGCCCCAGCATTTT CASSQSGLPSFWNSNQPQHF
TRBJ1-1 TRBD1 - TRBV6-5 TGTGCCAGCAGTACGAGACAGGGGCCCACTGAAGCTTTCTTT CASSTRQGPTEAFF
TRBJ1-6 - - TRBV5-6 TGTGCCAGCAGCTTGTGGGGAGTGATGAATTCACCCCTCCACTTT CASSLWGVMNSPLHF
TRBJ1-2 TRBD1 - TRBV29-1 TGCAGCGAACGACAGGGGGATGGCTACACCTTC CSERQGDGYTF
TRBJ1-2 TRBD1 - TRBV27 TGTGCCAGCAGTTTATCGTTGACCGGGACAGGGTATGGCTACACCTTC CASSLSLTGTGYGYTF
TRBJ1-5 - - TRBV28 TGTGCCAGCAGTTTAATGCAGAACAATCAGCCCCAGCATTTT CASSLMQNNQPQHF
TRBJ2-1 TRBD2 - TRBV18 TGTGCCAGCTCACTAGCCGGGACTAGCAGAAATGAGCAGTTCTTC CASSLAGTSRNEQFF
TRBJ2-7 TRBD1 - TRBV28 TGTGCCAGCAACGAAGCGGGACAGGGTAGCTACGAGCAGTACTTC CASNEAGQGSYEQYF
TRBJ2-7 - - TRBV28 TGTGCCAGCACTACTTACGGACAGAGCTCCTACGAGCAGTACTTC CASTTYGQSSYEQYF
TRBJ2-5 TRBD2 - TRBV5-1 TGCGCCAGCAGCTTGACCGGACTAGCGGGAATGGGAGAGACCCAGTACTTC CASSLTGLAGMGETQYF
TRBJ1-6 - - TRBV28 TGTGCCAGCAGTTTGATTCGACACTCTTATAATTCACCCCTCCACTTT CASSLIRHSYNSPLHF
TRBJ1-2 - - TRBV6-6 TGTGCCAGCAGTTACTTTCAGAAAAACTATGGCTACACCTTC CASSYFQKNYGYTF
TRBJ1-3 TRBD1 - TRBV27 TGTGCCAGCAGCCCGGGACAGGGAATGGGAGGAAACACCATATATTTT CASSPGQGMGGNTIYF